The 29 T cell receptor beta chains listed next were all sequenced from one sample in a study of blood T cell repertoires in COVID-19. The repertoire was sequenced with immunoSEQ multiplex PCR; TCRdb's copy has only in-frame clones and lacks some. This table has fewer than 450,000 clones, approximately 85% appearing once. Material for sequencing was PBMCs or T cells enriched from blood (not recorded which). The receptors shown here come from a woman aged 40 to 49 with acute COVID-19.

This clone was observed a single time. The chain employs TRBV9 and TRBJ1-4; weak D call: TRBD1 (5 bases). The germline V gene has CDR1 SGDLS and CDR2 YYNGEE. The CDR3 length is 14 residues. V lost 0 bases and J 7 bases, leaving 10 bases between the germline ends. In DNA, the CDR3 is TGTGCCAGCAGCGTAGCAGGGCGGGGTGAAAAACTGTTTTTT. Encoded protein: CASSVAGRGEKLFF.

The chain recombines TRBV9 with TRBJ2-5, with 8 bases lining up with TRBD2. The CDR3 has 16 residues. From germline, CDR1 is SGDLS and CDR2 YYNGEE. V lost 1 base and J lost 5; bases outside the gene matches: 10. In DNA, the CDR3 is TGTGCCAGCAGCGTAAGTGGGACTAGTGGCGGTGAGACCCAGTACTTC. Translation: CASSVSGTSGGETQYF.

This chain joins TRBV6-5 and TRBJ1-2; D call uncertain. Trimming left V 5 bases short and J 8 bases short, with 15 bases between. The CDR3 covers 13 residues. Germline-derived CDR1 and CDR2 are MNHEY and SVGAGI. CDR3 sequence (DNA): TGTGCCAGCAGTACCCGGTTACGGGAGGGCTACACCTTC. This codes for CASSTRLREGYTF.

The chain combines TRBV9 with TRBJ2-5, with 9 bases aligning to TRBD2. Unmatched junction bases numbered 7, after V lost 0 bases and J lost 4 bases. Germline V gene sequence: CDR1 SGDLS, CDR2 YYNGEE. The CDR3 runs to 16 residues. DNA of the CDR3: TGTGCCAGCAGCGTAGCCGGGACTAGCAATCTAGAGACCCAGTACTTC. It codes for CASSVAGTSNLETQYF.

This chain uses TRBV19 with TRBJ1-1; TRBD1 might be the D (5 bases). There are 13 residues in the CDR3. The germline gives CDR1 LNHDA, CDR2 SQIVND (reference sequence). The V and J ends lost 7 bases and 10 bases respectively, with 19 bases between them. CDR3 bases: TGTGCCAGTACCATAACTGGGGCAGTTGGAGCTTTCTTT. It specifies CASTITGAVGAFF.

The chain recombines TRBV19 with TRBJ2-7, with 10 nucleotides matching TRBD1. The CDR3 spans 16 residues. Trimming took 3 bases from V and 5 from J; bases not matched to a gene: 10. Germline V lookup: CDR1 LNHDA, CDR2 SQIVND (reference sequence). The CDR3 nucleotides are TGTGCCAGTAGTATCATCCCGGGACAGGGGCCGGACGAGCAGTACTTC. Translating gives CASSIIPGQGPDEQYF.

V gene TRBV3-1 (or the pseudogene TRBV3-2) combines with J gene TRBJ2-7; 12 nucleotides align to TRBD1. V gave up 4 bases and J gave up 7 bases; unmatched junction bases: 5. Germline V CDR1 and CDR2: LGHDT, YNNKEL (reference sequence). The CDR3 sequence is 14 residues long. In DNA form, the CDR3 reads TGTGCCAGCAGCCGGGGACAGGGGGCGCTTGAGCAGTACTTC. Translation gives CASSRGQGALEQYF.

The chain is built from TRBV3-1 (or the pseudogene TRBV3-2) and TRBJ2-2, with D hard to call. CDR1 LGHDT and CDR2 YNNKEL come from the germline V gene (reference sequence). The CDR3 sequence is 13 residues long. Trimming took off 2 bases at V and 1 base at J, with 2 bases between the two ends. In nucleotides, the CDR3 is TGTGCCAGCAGCCAACAGAACACCGGGGAGCTGTTTTTT. Translated, it gives CASSQQNTGELFF.

This rearrangement joins TRBV18 to TRBJ1-1; weak D call: TRBD1 (5 bases). CDR1 is KGHSH and CDR2 is LQKENI in the germline V gene. This CDR3 is built from 14 residues. V gave up 8 bases and J gave up 1 base, with 14 bases separating them. The CDR3 bases are TGTGCCAGCATACCACAGCAGGGGAACACTGAAGCTTTCTTT. It is translated as CASIPQQGNTEAFF. The full variable domain, rest sourced from reference TRBV18 and TRBJ1-1, is NAGVMQNPRHLVRRRGQEARLRCSPMKGHSHVYWYRQLPEEGLKFMVYLQKENIIDESGMPKERFSAEFPKEGPSILRIQQVVRGDSAAYFCASIPQQGNTEAFFGQGTRLTVV.

The rearrangement links TRBV2 to TRBJ1-4, with TRBD1 as a possible D gene (5 bases). The CDR3 covers 12 residues. Trimming took 8 bases from V and 8 from J, leaving 12 bases between them. Germline lookup yields CDR1 SNHLY and CDR2 FYNNEI. Written as DNA, the CDR3 is TGTGCCAGCCGGGGGGATGGGGAAAAACTGTTTTTT. This encodes CASRGDGEKLFF. The whole variable domain, remainder taken from reference TRBV2 and TRBJ1-4, is EPEVTQTPSHQVTQMGQEVILRCVPISNHLYFYWYRQILGQKVEFLVSFYNNEISEKSEIFDDQFSVERPDGSNFTLKIRSTKLEDSAMYFCASRGDGEKLFFGSGTQLSVL.

This rearrangement joins TRBV6-6 to TRBJ2-3, with 11 nucleotides matching TRBD2. From germline, CDR1 is MNHNY and CDR2 SVGAGI (reference sequence). This CDR3 is built from 15 residues. The V and J ends lost 6 bases and 6 bases, in that order; junction bases with no gene match: 8. The CDR3 here is CASSPLAGGVDTQYF. CDR3 nucleotides: TGTGCCAGCAGCCCCCTAGCGGGGGGTGTTGATACGCAGTATTTT.

V usage is TRBV5-6 and J usage is TRBJ2-3, with D unclear. Germline CDR1 SGHDT, CDR2 YYEEEE. Trimming shortened V by 1 base and J by 4 bases, and 4 bases separated the two germline ends. This CDR3 has 12 amino acids. The CDR3 here is CASSLSADTQYF. The CDR3 coding sequence is TGTGCCAGCAGCTTGTCGGCAGATACGCAGTATTTT. The entire variable domain, with the rest obtained from reference TRBV5-6 and TRBJ2-3, is as follows: DAGVTQSPTHLIKTRGQQVTLRCSPKSGHDTVSWYQQALGQGPQFIFQYYEEEERQRGNFPDRFSGHQFPNYSSELNVNALLLGDSALYLCASSLSADTQYFGPGTRLTVL.

This clone was recorded only once. This rearrangement joins TRBV13 to TRBJ2-7; 13 bases fit TRBD2. Per the germline V gene, CDR1 is PRHDT and CDR2 is FYEKMQ (reference sequence). CDR3 length: 16 amino acids. Unmatched junction bases numbered 8, after V lost 5 bases and J lost 4 bases. The CDR3 DNA reads TGTGCCAGCAGCAACAGACTAGCGGGGGGCAAATACGAGCAGTACTTC. It encodes CASSNRLAGGKYEQYF.

The chain has TRBV19 and TRBJ1-5; D perhaps matches TRBD1 (6 bases). Trimming left V 5 bases short and J 0 bases short, with 17 bases between. The CDR3 spans 17 residues. Germline CDR1 LNHDA, CDR2 SQIVND (reference sequence). CDR3 sequence: CASSSPTGQHSNQPQHF. The CDR3 nucleotides are TGTGCCAGTAGTTCCCCAACAGGGCAACATAGCAATCAGCCCCAGCATTTT.

The CDR3 loop reads CASSTAGETQYF. In nucleotides, the CDR3 is TGTGCCAGTAGTACCGCGGGGGAGACCCAGTACTTC. The V gene is TRBV19, the J gene TRBJ2-5, with D possibly matching TRBD2 (6 bases). Germline CDR1 is LNHDA and CDR2 is SQIVND (reference sequence). Trimming shortened V by 4 bases and J by 5 bases, and 8 bases separated the two germline ends. This CDR3 has 12 residues.

The genes are TRBV7-2 and TRBJ2-5; D perhaps matches TRBD1 (6 bases). The CDR3 totals 16 residues. Germline CDR1 reads SGHTA; CDR2 reads FQGNSA. V was cut by 1 base and J by 2 bases, with 14 bases left in between. The CDR3 DNA reads as TGTGCCAGCAGCTTAGTTTGGCCAGGGGCACAAGAGACCCAGTACTTC. It specifies CASSLVWPGAQETQYF.

The chain joins TRBV6-5 to TRBJ1-1; the match to TRBD1 covers 8 bases. The germline V gene has CDR1 MNHEY and CDR2 SVGAGI. The CDR3 loop spans 14 amino acids. V gave up 9 bases and J gave up 3 bases; unmatched junction bases: 9. The CDR3 DNA is TGTGCCAGTCGACAGGGGCGTATGGACACTGAAGCTTTCTTT. Its translation: CASRQGRMDTEAFF.

The V gene is TRBV5-1, the J gene TRBJ2-2; 7 bases align to TRBD1. The ends lost 4 bases at V and 7 bases at J; junction bases unmatched: 4. From germline, CDR1 is SGHRS and CDR2 YFSETQ. The CDR3 spans 13 residues. The CDR3 is CASSRGQGGELFF. The CDR3 DNA is TGCGCCAGCAGCAGGGGGCAAGGCGGGGAGCTGTTTTTT.

This sequence joins TRBV6-5 and TRBJ1-1, with D possibly being TRBD1 (6 bases). Germline CDR1 and CDR2: MNHEY and SVGAGI. The CDR3 loop spans 13 amino acids. Deletions cut 4 bases from V and 3 bases from J, with 9 bases between. The CDR3 spells CASSSAGDTEAFF. For the CDR3, the DNA is TGTGCCAGCAGTTCCGCAGGGGACACTGAAGCTTTCTTT.

The chain links TRBV7-9 to TRBJ2-1; 13 bases match TRBD2. CDR3 length equals 17 residues. V lost 0 bases to trimming and J lost 8 bases; unmatched junction nucleotides: 7. Germline V gene lookup returns CDR1 SEHNR and CDR2 FQNEAQ (reference sequence). In DNA form, the CDR3 reads TGTGCCAGCAGCTTAGCCGGGACTAGCGGGGTGACCGATGAGCAGTTCTTC. Its translation: CASSLAGTSGVTDEQFF.

The V and J genes are TRBV19 and TRBJ1-1; maybe TRBD1 (5 bases). This CDR3 region has 12 residues. CDR1 and CDR2 from the germline V gene are LNHDA and SQIVND (reference sequence). Trimming pared 7 bases from V and 6 bases from J, leaving 12 bases between. Written as DNA, the CDR3 is TGTGCCAGTACACCGTCAGGGCCTGAAGCTTTCTTT. This encodes CASTPSGPEAFF.

V gene TRBV5-4 combines with J gene TRBJ1-1; 7 bases are shared with TRBD1. The CDR3 length is 13 residues. The J segment lost 0 bases and the V segment lost 10 bases, leaving 6 bases of the junction unmatched. CDR1 and CDR2 from the germline V gene are SGHNT and YYREEE (reference sequence). The CDR3 reads CAGKTGLNTEAFF. The CDR3 nucleotides read TGTGCCGGAAAGACAGGGCTGAACACTGAAGCTTTCTTT.

The chain recombines TRBV10-3 with TRBJ2-2; D call uncertain. V lost 0 bases and J 0 bases, leaving 11 bases between the germline ends. The germline V gene encodes CDR1 ENHRY and CDR2 SYGVKD. The CDR3 loop spans 17 amino acids. In DNA, the CDR3 is TGTGCCATCAGTGAGTCGTCGGGTATTGCGAACACCGGGGAGCTGTTTTTT. Translation gives CAISESSGIANTGELFF.

The chain has TRBV14 and TRBJ2-1; 8 bases line up with TRBD1. The CDR3 is made up of 15 amino acids. Germline CDR1 is SGHDN and CDR2 is FVKESK. Trimming took 2 bases from V and 5 from J; bases not matched to a gene: 5. CDR3 in amino acids: CASSQPWTGNNEQFF. As DNA, the CDR3 is TGTGCCAGCAGCCAACCCTGGACAGGGAACAATGAGCAGTTCTTC.

The chain employs TRBV5-1 and TRBJ2-2, with D perhaps matching TRBD2 (5 bases). This CDR3 spans 15 amino acids. V shed 0 bases and J shed 2 bases, with 8 bases lying between them. Germline lookup yields CDR1 SGHRS and CDR2 YFSETQ. The CDR3 loop reads CASSLVPGNTGELFF. DNA for the CDR3: TGCGCCAGCAGCTTGGTACCGGGAAACACCGGGGAGCTGTTTTTT.

CDR3: CASSLGSGGNQPQHF. CDR3 coding DNA: TGTGCCAGCAGCTTAGGGTCAGGGGGGAATCAGCCCCAGCATTTT. The chain is built from TRBV7-8 and TRBJ1-5; TRBD1 agrees at 7 bases. V lost 1 base to trimming and J lost 4 bases; unmatched junction nucleotides: 4. CDR1 and CDR2 (germline): SGHVS, FQNEAQ. This CDR3 is 15 amino acids long.

The gene calls are TRBV7-8 and TRBJ2-1; a weak D match, TRBD1 (6 bases). Germline loops: CDR1 SGHVS, CDR2 FQNEAQ. CDR3 length equals 15 residues. V was shortened by 5 bases and J by 0 bases, with 11 bases between the two germline ends. The CDR3 DNA sequence: TGTGCCAGCAGCGATGGACAGAGCTCCTACAATGAGCAGTTCTTC. This sequence encodes CASSDGQSSYNEQFF.

The chain recombines TRBV14 with TRBJ2-3, with 8 bases lining up with TRBD2. V shed 4 bases and J 2 bases; nucleotides not matched to a gene: 8. CDR1 SGHDN and CDR2 FVKESK come from the germline V gene. CDR3 length: 16 amino acids. Here the CDR3 reads CASSPFRGGFTDTQYF. DNA for the CDR3: TGTGCCAGCAGCCCCTTCCGCGGGGGGTTCACAGATACGCAGTATTTT.

The genes are TRBV5-4 and TRBJ1-1, with D hard to call. Trimming cost V 4 bases and J 2 bases, with 27 bases left between them. The CDR3 extends over 19 amino acids. The V gene's germline CDR1 is SGHNT and CDR2 YYREEE (reference sequence). The CDR3 spells CASSVGAASFEIFNTEAFF. CDR3 sequence (DNA): TGTGCCAGCAGCGTGGGTGCGGCGAGTTTTGAGATCTTTAACACTGAAGCTTTCTTT.